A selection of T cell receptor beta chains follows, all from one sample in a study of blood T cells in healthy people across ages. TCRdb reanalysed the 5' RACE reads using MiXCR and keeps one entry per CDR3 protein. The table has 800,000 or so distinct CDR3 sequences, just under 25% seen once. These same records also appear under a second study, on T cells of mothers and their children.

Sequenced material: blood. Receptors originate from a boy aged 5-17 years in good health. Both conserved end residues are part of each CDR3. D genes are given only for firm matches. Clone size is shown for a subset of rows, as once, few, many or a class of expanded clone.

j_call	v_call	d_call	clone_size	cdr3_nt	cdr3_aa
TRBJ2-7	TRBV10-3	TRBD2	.	TGTGCCACCGGGGGGACGGACCACTACGAGCAGTACTTC	CATGGTDHYEQYF
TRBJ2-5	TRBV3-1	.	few	TGTGCCAGCAGCCAAAGGGCGGAATTGATAGAGACCCAGTACTTC	CASSQRAELIETQYF
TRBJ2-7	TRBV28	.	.	TGTGCCAGCAGTTTCTCCGTCTCCTACGAGCAGTACTTC	CASSFSVSYEQYF
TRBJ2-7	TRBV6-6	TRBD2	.	TGTGCCAGTCAGGGACTAGCGGGAGATGACTACGAGCAGTACTTC	CASQGLAGDDYEQYF
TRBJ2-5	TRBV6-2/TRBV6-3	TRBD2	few	TGTGCCAGCAGTACCCTGACTAGCGGACAAGAGACCCTGTACTTC	CASSTLTSGQETLYF
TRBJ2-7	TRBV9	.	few	TGTGCCAGCAGCGGTAGCGGAACTACCTACGAGCAGTACTTC	CASSGSGTTYEQYF
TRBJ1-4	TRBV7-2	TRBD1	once	TGTGCCAGCAACCCGGGACAGGGGTTAGGAAAACTGTTTTTT	CASNPGQGLGKLFF
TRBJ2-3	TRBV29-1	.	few	TGCAGCGTTGTCGGCGCGCCGCCTACAAGCACAGATACGCAGTATTTT	CSVVGAPPTSTDTQYF
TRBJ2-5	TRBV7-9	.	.	TGTGCCAGCAGCTTAGCTCTCTTAGGGGAAGAGACCCAGTACTTC	CASSLALLGEETQYF
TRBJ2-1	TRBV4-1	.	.	TGCGCCAGCAGCCAAGCTTACAGGGATAAGTTCTTC	CASSQAYRDKFF
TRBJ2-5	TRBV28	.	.	TGTGCCAGCAGCCCAGCGTCCGGGACGGCTATTCAACTCCAAGAGACCCAGTACTTC	CASSPASGTAIQLQETQYF
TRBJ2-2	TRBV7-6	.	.	TGTGCCAGCAGCCGGTCGGGAGATAACACCGGGGAGCTGTTTTTT	CASSRSGDNTGELFF
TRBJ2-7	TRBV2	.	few	TGTGCCAGCACCCCAGTATGGGGCGAGCAGTACTTC	CASTPVWGEQYF
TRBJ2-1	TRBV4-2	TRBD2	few	TGTGCCAGCAGCCAAGAATCGGCGCTAGCGGGAAGGTATGAGCAGTTCTTC	CASSQESALAGRYEQFF
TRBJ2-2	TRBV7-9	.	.	TGTGCCAGCAGCTTAATTTTGGGACCCGGCGGGAACGGGGAGCTGTTTTTT	CASSLILGPGGNGELFF
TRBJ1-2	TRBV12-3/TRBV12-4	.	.	TGTGCCAGCACCACCGGGAGTCAGAATGGCTACACCTTC	CASTTGSQNGYTF
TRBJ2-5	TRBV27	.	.	TGTGCCACGTCACGGGGCGGAACCTACGTGGAGCAGTACTTC	CATSRGGTYVEQYF
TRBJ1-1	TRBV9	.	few	TGTGCCAGCAGCGTAGACAGGGTTGACACTGAAGCTTTCTTT	CASSVDRVDTEAFF
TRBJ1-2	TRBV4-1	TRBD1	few	TGCGCCAGCAGCCTAATTCGGGACAGGGACCATGGCTACACCTTC	CASSLIRDRDHGYTF
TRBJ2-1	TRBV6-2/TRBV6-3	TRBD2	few	TGTGCCAGCAGTTACGAGCCGACTAGCCCAGGGTATGAGCAGTTCTTC	CASSYEPTSPGYEQFF
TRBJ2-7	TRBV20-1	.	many	TGCAGTGCTCGAAGGGCAGTATCCTACGAGCAGTACTTC	CSARRAVSYEQYF
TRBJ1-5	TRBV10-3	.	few	TGTGCCATCAGTGAGTCGATCTGGGAGCCCCAGCATTTT	CAISESIWEPQHF
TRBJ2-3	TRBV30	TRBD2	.	TGTGCCTGGAGTGTACCGGGGGGGATGACAGATACGCAGTATTTT	CAWSVPGGMTDTQYF